Shown below are 16 T cell receptor beta chains from a single sample sequenced in a study of T cell responses to AZD1222 COVID-19 vaccine. TCRdb keeps only in-frame clones here, not all; method: immunoSEQ multiplex PCR. Of tens of thousands of clones detected, 70% to 90% appear once; the ten largest clones hold approximately 13%. The sample in question was peripheral blood, obtained on day 0 of AZD1222 vaccination. These receptors all come from an adult in good health.

The chain is built from TRBV27 and TRBJ1-5; no clear D. In germline, CDR1 is MNHEY, CDR2 SMNVEV (reference sequence). The CDR3 sequence is 13 residues long. Trimming removed 2 bases at V and 5 bases at J, with 7 bases between. CDR3 DNA sequence: TGTGCCAGCAGTTTACTCATAGATCAGCCCCAGCATTTT. This translates into CASSLLIDQPQHF.

The V call is TRBV25-1, the J call TRBJ2-7, with a possible D match to TRBD1 (6 bases). Germline V lookup: CDR1 MGHDK, CDR2 SYGVNS. The CDR3 covers 12 residues. Trimming took off 6 bases at V and 3 bases at J, with 9 bases between the two ends. The CDR3 is CASRDSFYEQYF. CDR3 DNA: TGTGCCAGCAGGGACAGTTTCTACGAGCAGTACTTC.

This clone was seen a few times. The chain uses TRBV10-3 and TRBJ1-2, with 9 bases fitting TRBD1. CDR3 length: 14 residues. Trimming cost V 2 bases and J 8 bases; bases outside gene matches: 6. Germline loops: CDR1 ENHRY, CDR2 SYGVKD. The CDR3, as DNA: TGTGCCATCAGTGAGCCGGGGGACAGGGAAGGCTACACCTTC. Its protein product is CAISEPGDREGYTF.

J is TRBJ2-1 and V is TRBV5-1; possible D gene TRBD1, 6 bases. V was pared by 4 bases and J by 0 bases, with 11 bases between. Germline V gives CDR1 SGHRS, CDR2 YFSETQ. The CDR3 covers 15 residues. The CDR3 spells CASSGTGSSYNEQFF. CDR3 coding DNA: TGCGCCAGCAGCGGAACAGGGAGCTCCTACAATGAGCAGTTCTTC. The complete variable domain, with remaining parts taken from reference TRBV5-1 and TRBJ2-1, reads KAGVTQTPRYLIKTRGQQVTLSCSPISGHRSVSWYQQTPGQGLQFLFEYFSETQRNKGNFPGRFSGRQFSNSRSEMNVSTLELGDSALYLCASSGTGSSYNEQFFGPGTRLTVL.

This chain uses TRBV10-3 with TRBJ1-1, with D possibly TRBD1 on 6 matching bases. The ends were cut back, 6 bases at V and 3 bases at J, with 14 bases in the middle. The germline V gene has CDR1 ENHRY and CDR2 SYGVKD. The CDR3 has 14 residues. CDR3 sequence reads: CAIRSENRDTEAFF. The CDR3 coding sequence is TGTGCCATCAGGAGCGAAAACAGGGACACTGAAGCTTTCTTT.

The rearrangement joins TRBV5-6 to TRBJ1-2; D is perhaps TRBD1 (5 bases). The CDR3 has 15 residues. CDR1 and CDR2 from the germline V gene are SGHDT and YYEEEE. Trimming stripped 4 bases from V and 0 bases from J, with 13 bases between. As DNA, the CDR3 is TGTGCCAGCAGCCCGGCAGGGCGGGCTAACTATGGCTACACCTTC. Its translation: CASSPAGRANYGYTF.

The chain employs TRBV7-8 and TRBJ2-5; D may be TRBD2 (6 bases). V gave up 3 bases and J gave up 0 bases, with 14 bases separating them. The length of the CDR3 is 16 residues. The V gene's germline CDR1 is SGHVS and CDR2 FQNEAQ. CDR3 nucleotides: TGTGCCAGCAGCTTGTTCGGGGGAAGGTACCAAGAGACCCAGTACTTC. Encoded protein: CASSLFGGRYQETQYF.

V usage is TRBV10-3 and J usage is TRBJ2-3, with 9 bases fitting TRBD2. Unmatched junction bases numbered 4, after V lost 4 bases and J lost 2 bases. The CDR3 contains 15 residues. Germline CDR1 reads ENHRY; CDR2 reads SYGVKD. CDR3 amino acids: CAISGLAGYTDTQYF. Written as DNA, the CDR3 is TGTGCCATCAGTGGGCTAGCGGGGTACACAGATACGCAGTATTTT.

The chain joins TRBV10-3 to TRBJ2-3; 7 bases are a match to TRBD1. This CDR3 is 13 amino acids long. V lost 6 bases and J lost 5; bases outside the gene matches: 5. Germline V lookup: CDR1 ENHRY, CDR2 SYGVKD. The CDR3: CAISRDSLDTQYF. Here the CDR3 DNA reads TGTGCCATCAGCCGGGACAGCCTAGATACGCAGTATTTT.

The chain joins TRBV7-6 to TRBJ2-7; possibly TRBD2 for D (5 bases). Trimming removed 3 bases from V and 2 bases from J, with 8 bases in between. The CDR3 sequence is 13 residues long. In germline, CDR1 is SGHVS, CDR2 FNYEAQ. CDR3 protein: CASSFSGTYEQYF. The CDR3 DNA follows: TGTGCCAGCAGCTTTTCCGGGACCTACGAGCAGTACTTC. The full variable domain, with the rest looked up from reference TRBV7-6 and TRBJ2-7, is GAGVSQSPRYKVTKRGQDVALRCDPISGHVSLYWYRQALGQGPEFLTYFNYEAQQDKSGLPNDRFSAERPEGSISTLTIQRTEQRDSAMYRCASSFSGTYEQYFGPGTRLTVT.

This clone appeared a single time. The rearrangement uses TRBV7-2 and TRBJ1-5; 8 positions agree with TRBD1. The ends lost 3 bases at V and 4 bases at J; junction bases unmatched: 11. This CDR3 has 17 amino acids. Germline-derived CDR1 and CDR2 are SGHTA and FQGNSA. CDR3 amino acids: CASSLSQGGRSNQPQHF. The CDR3, as DNA: TGTGCCAGCAGCTTGTCACAGGGGGGTAGGAGTAATCAGCCCCAGCATTTT.

The chain recombines TRBV5-1 with TRBJ2-1; 11 bases align to TRBD2. Germline V gives CDR1 SGHRS, CDR2 YFSETQ. This CDR3 contains 15 residues. The V and J ends lost 2 bases and 6 bases, in that order; junction bases with no gene match: 4. This CDR3 is CASSFSGGASNEQFF. The CDR3 DNA reads as TGCGCCAGCAGCTTTAGCGGGGGGGCTAGCAATGAGCAGTTCTTC.

The genes are TRBV4-3 and TRBJ1-5, with unresolved D. The CDR3 totals 15 residues. Trimming left V 0 bases short and J 4 bases short, with 10 bases between. CDR1 and CDR2 (germline): LGHNA, YSLEER. Here the CDR3 DNA reads TGCGCCAGCAGCCAAGACTACGCGACGAATCAGCCCCAGCATTTT. The encoded protein is CASSQDYATNQPQHF.

This chain joins TRBV7-2 and TRBJ2-2; TRBD2 aligns across 9 bases. This CDR3 comprises 16 residues. The germline CDR1 and CDR2 sequences are SGHTA and FQGNSA. V shed 2 bases, J shed 6 bases, and the junction held 7 bases outside the gene matches. The CDR3 region has the DNA TGTGCCAGCAGCTTAACCGGGACTAGCCTCCCCGGGGAGCTGTTTTTT. Translated, it gives CASSLTGTSLPGELFF.

This clone has just one count. This chain links TRBV28 with TRBJ1-2, with no clear D. CDR3 length: 13 residues. The ends were cut back, 3 bases at V and 4 bases at J, with 9 bases in the middle. Germline lookup yields CDR1 MDHEN and CDR2 SYDVKM. The CDR3 nucleotides read TGTGCCAGCAGTTTGGCAGCAAGCTATGGCTACACCTTC. It specifies CASSLAASYGYTF.

The rearrangement uses TRBV7-2 and TRBJ2-2; D is possibly TRBD2 (6 bases). Trimming took off 1 base at V and 0 bases at J, with 9 bases between the two ends. CDR1 and CDR2 from the germline V gene are SGHTA and FQGNSA. This CDR3 region has 16 residues. Here the CDR3 reads CASSLVPGANTGELFF. The DNA for the CDR3 is TGTGCCAGCAGCTTAGTTCCGGGGGCGAACACCGGGGAGCTGTTTTTT.